This T cell receptor beta chain was sequenced for a study of CD8 T cells in Susac syndrome (dated by TCRdb to the late 2010s). Regarding the study in general: The study used repertoire sequencing to test whether antigen drove CD8+ T cell activation and differentiation in Susac syndrome.

Peripheral blood CD8+ and CD4+ T cells from healthy donors, Susac syndrome patients and multiple sclerosis patients were profiled using high-throughput TCR beta sequencing. Healthy donors were included as age- and sex-matched controls. Bulk CD8+ and CD4+ T cells were purified by magnetic negative isolation, whereas CD8+ TEMRA cells were enriched by FACS. Blood was drawn into EDTA tubes, processed within 24 hours, and PBMCs were isolated by density gradient centrifugation. PBMCs intended for TCR sequencing were cryopreserved in liquid nitrogen and thawed later in a water bath at 37 degrees C. Purity of sorted or isolated CD4+, CD8+ and CD8+ TEMRA cells was at least 90%. RNA was extracted with the RNeasy kit and roughly 0.45 to 1 ug was reverse transcribed using random hexamers. The immunoSEQ multiplex PCR assay, which covers 54 Vbeta and 13 Jbeta segments, was used to amplify TCR beta CDR3 regions. PCR amplification bias was corrected by using a synthetic template baseline for primer optimization and computational correction. Concerning the study's data processing: Reads were assigned to V, D and J genes according to IMGT and analyzed in immunoSEQ Analyzer, with only productive sequences retained. Clonality was calculated as one minus the Shannon entropy normalized by log2 of the number of productive unique sequences. For each patient and control, public and private clones were evaluated among the 100 most prevalent clones. Clones were defined as Susac-specific when absent from the healthy and MS cohorts, from roughly 1,000 published viral clones and from other ImmuneACCESS disease sequences. TCRdb handled the public reads itself, with Q25 trimming in fastp and clone calling in MiXCR, and kept productive beta chains. Merged by CDR3 protein, the rows form single entries marked with the most common genes and DNA. TCRdb's processing, not the study's, gives the V and J calls here. This sample comprises around 150,000 distinct CDR3 sequences, 85% to 95% of them detected only once. The top ten clones comprise over 0.11% of the sample.

With regard to this clonotype: What this receptor recognizes is not known. Base-call qualities are not available, and no considerably larger clone is one nucleotide away.

The paper's findings and limits, for the study overall: The number of individuals in the TCR sequencing and HLA analysis was recognized as being relatively small.

The sequence was obtained from a human donor in good health. Specimen: CD4+ T cells from PBMCs.

The nucleotide sequence reads as follows: TGCGCCAGCAGTCAAGGGGGACCCGGGACTAGCGGGCACTCCTACAATGAGCAGTTCTTC. Translated, this gives CASSQGGPGTSGHSYNEQFF. Rearrangement joined TRBV23-1 to TRBJ2-1, with 12 bases aligning to TRBD2. TRBV23-1 is treated as an ORF (open reading frame) with a function not yet certain. V is pruned by 2 bases and J by 0 bases, leaving 11 bases of the junction without a gene match. From cysteine to phenylalanine, the CDR3 is 20 amino acids long. This entry keeps only the CDR3 DNA: 60 bases, framed from base 1.